The 27 T cell receptor beta chains given below trace back to one sample, sequenced in a study of T-cell reconstitution after alpha-beta-depleted transplantation in children. For TCRbeta, the library was prepared with unique molecular identifiers. TCRdb called the PCR reads again in MiXCR, with one record for every CDR3 protein. The repertoire consists of 450,000 to 600,000 distinct CDR3 sequences, with over 10% occurring once and the leading ten covering around 2.2%. Specimen: PBMCs, mostly from graft donor cells, collected 360 days after TCRalphabeta/CD19-depleted stem cell transplant. All receptors come from a male patient younger than 18 who had a stem cell transplant for acute myeloid leukemia, so the T cells may come from the graft donor.

This clonotype was seen at least ten times. This chain connects TRBV29-1 to TRBJ1-2; TRBD1 might be the D (5 bases). This CDR3 contains 14 residues. Trimming cost V 2 bases and J 2 bases, with 12 bases left between them. CDR1 and CDR2 (germline): SQVTM, ANQGSEA. The CDR3 loop is CSVEPSGDNYGYTF. CDR3 DNA: TGCAGCGTTGAACCCTCGGGGGACAACTATGGCTACACCTTC. Complete variable domain (other parts from reference TRBV29-1 and TRBJ1-2): SAVISQKPSRDICQRGTSLTIQCQVDSQVTMMFWYRQQPGQSLTLIATANQGSEATYESGFVIDKFPISRPNLTFSTLTVSNMSPEDSSIYLCSVEPSGDNYGYTFGSGTRLTVV.

This sequence joins TRBV6-1 and TRBJ2-1, with TRBD2 matching over 12 bases. The junction had 9 bases not matched to a gene; V was cut back by 6 bases and J by 9 bases. The CDR3 totals 15 residues. Germline V gene data show CDR1 as MNHNS and CDR2 as SASEGT. CDR3 nucleotides: TGTGCCAGCAGCGAGGTACTAGCGGGAGGAGGTGAGCAGTTCTTC. This gives the protein CASSEVLAGGGEQFF.

This clonotype was detected a few times. The chain uses TRBV6-2 or TRBV6-3 and TRBJ2-3; D gene ambiguous. CDR3 size: 12 residues. Looked up from germline, CDR1 is MNHEY and CDR2 is SVGEGT. V shed 2 bases and J shed 6 bases, with 6 bases lying between them. The chain's CDR3 is CASSYGWDTQYF. The CDR3 DNA reads TGTGCCAGCAGTTACGGATGGGATACGCAGTATTTT.

A few counts support this clonotype. The CDR3 reads CASSLNSLLTYEQYF. CDR3 nucleotides: TGTGCCAGCAGCTTAAACAGCCTCTTGACCTACGAGCAGTACTTC. The gene calls are TRBV7-2 and TRBJ2-7; the D is unclear. Deletions cut 2 bases from V and 2 bases from J, with 13 bases between. The CDR3 runs 15 residues. Germline CDR1 and CDR2: SGHTA and FQGNSA.

This clonotype was counted many times. The chain is built from TRBV10-3 and TRBJ2-7; D is unclear. Trimming stripped 1 base from V and 5 bases from J, with 6 bases between. Germline V CDR1 and CDR2: ENHRY, SYGVKD. The CDR3 totals 12 residues. The CDR3 region is CAISEFPHEQYF. In DNA, the CDR3 is TGTGCCATCAGTGAGTTCCCCCACGAGCAGTACTTC.

The chain has TRBV20-1 and TRBJ2-7, with TRBD2 matching over 13 bases. After removal of 4 bases from V and 3 bases from J, the junction contained 12 bases not matched to a gene. This CDR3 region has 17 residues. Per germline, CDR1 DFQATT and CDR2 SNEGSKA (reference sequence). The CDR3 bases are TGCAGTGCTAATTGGGGACTAGCGGGACTCAGGGACTACGAGCAGTACTTC. This codes for CSANWGLAGLRDYEQYF.

This clonotype has at least ten counts. V and J are TRBV20-1 and TRBJ2-5; 9 positions agree with TRBD1. The V gene's germline CDR1 is DFQATT and CDR2 SNEGSKA (reference sequence). V lost 5 bases, J lost 5 bases, and 6 bases stayed unmatched. The length of the CDR3 is 13 residues. In DNA form, the CDR3 reads TGCAGTGCTTACAGGGGGCGGGGGGAGACCCAGTACTTC. This translates into CSAYRGRGETQYF.

The sample holds many counts of this clonotype. The chain links TRBV7-6 to TRBJ2-7, with 7 bases lining up with TRBD2. V was clipped by 5 bases and J by 2 bases; unmatched bases: 3. The germline gives CDR1 SGHVS, CDR2 FNYEAQ. The CDR3 spans 13 residues. Here the CDR3 reads CASSPGGAYEQYF. In DNA form, the CDR3 reads TGTGCCAGCAGCCCGGGAGGAGCCTACGAGCAGTACTTC.

The chain links TRBV5-1 to TRBJ2-2; tentative D call: TRBD1 (6 bases). The CDR3 consists of 16 residues. V was clipped by 4 bases and J by 1 base, with 14 bases between them. The germline V gene has CDR1 SGHRS and CDR2 YFSETQ. Written as DNA, the CDR3 is TGCGCCAGCAGCCCACCGGGACACATGAACACCGGGGAGCTGTTTTTT. This translates into CASSPPGHMNTGELFF.

Comment on this clonotype: An end of the junction does not agree with germline; a read error may underlie this. This chain connects TRBV29-1 to TRBJ2-2, with D maybe TRBD2 (5 bases). Per germline, CDR1 SQVTM and CDR2 ANQGSEA. CDR3 size: 11 residues. CDR3 in DNA: TGCAGCGTTCTACAACCCGGGGAGCTGCTTTTT. The encoded protein is CSVLQPGELLF.

This clonotype was recorded a few times. The rearrangement joins TRBV11-1 to TRBJ2-1, with D perhaps matching TRBD2 (7 bases). The CDR3 covers 17 residues. Germline CDR1 is SGHAT and CDR2 is FQDESV (reference sequence). Trimming removed 3 bases from V and 0 bases from J, with 15 bases in between. DNA of the CDR3: TGTGCCAGCAGCTTGCAACGAGGGGGGGTCTCCTACAATGAGCAGTTCTTC. Encoded protein: CASSLQRGGVSYNEQFF.

In this sample, this clonotype turned up a few times. The V call is TRBV4-2, the J call TRBJ2-6, with TRBD2 identical over 13 bases. The V and J ends lost 0 bases and 0 bases, in that order; junction bases with no gene match: 2. In germline, CDR1 is LGHNA, CDR2 YNFKEQ. The length of the CDR3 is 19 residues. The DNA for the CDR3 is TGTGCCAGCAGCCAAGATAGGACTAGCGGGAGCTCTGGGGCCAACGTCCTGACTTTC. This encodes CASSQDRTSGSSGANVLTF.

There are many counts of this clonotype. The chain is built from TRBV12-3 or TRBV12-4 and TRBJ2-5, with D uncertain. V lost 10 bases and J lost 5, with 17 bases in between. This CDR3 spans 13 amino acids. CDR3 residues: CATREDGWETQYF. The CDR3 nucleotides are TGTGCCACCAGAGAGGACGGTTGGGAGACCCAGTACTTC.

In its sample, this clonotype was seen a few times. This chain joins TRBV20-1 and TRBJ1-5; no clear D gene. CDR3 length: 12 amino acids. Trimming stripped 5 bases from V and 3 bases from J, with 8 bases between. The germline gives CDR1 DFQATT, CDR2 SNEGSKA (reference sequence). This chain's CDR3 is CSAVRINQPQHF. The CDR3 nucleotides are TGCAGTGCTGTAAGGATCAATCAGCCCCAGCATTTT.

The chain combines TRBV7-2 with TRBJ2-1; D is uncertain. From germline, CDR1 is SGHTA and CDR2 FQGNSA. The CDR3 spans 12 residues. Trimming pared 3 bases from V and 8 bases from J, leaving 8 bases between. The DNA for the CDR3 is TGTGCCAGCAGCTTCAAAGGTTATGAGCAGTTCTTC. Its protein is CASSFKGYEQFF.

This clonotype has a handful of counts. The chain recombines TRBV7-9 with TRBJ2-7; maybe TRBD1 (6 bases). This CDR3 comprises 14 residues. Germline V gene data show CDR1 as SEHNR and CDR2 as FQNEAQ (reference sequence). Trimming pared 4 bases from V and 7 bases from J, leaving 17 bases between. CDR3 nucleotide sequence: TGTGCCAGCAGCTCGGACAGAATTTTAAGGGAGCAGTACTTC. Amino acid sequence: CASSSDRILREQYF.

V and J are TRBV9 and TRBJ2-7; 7 bases map to TRBD2. The V segment lost 0 bases and the J segment 3 bases; nucleotides outside the gene matches: 6. The germline V gene has CDR1 SGDLS and CDR2 YYNGEE. The length of the CDR3 is 15 residues. CDR3 DNA: TGTGCCAGCAGCGTAGCGGGGGGACCCTACTACGAGCAGTACTTC. Residues: CASSVAGGPYYEQYF.

The chain links TRBV29-1 to TRBJ2-7; D is unclear. In germline, CDR1 is SQVTM, CDR2 ANQGSEA. V lost 4 bases to trimming and J lost 0 bases, with 10 bases between them. The CDR3 is made up of 13 amino acids. CDR3 loop: CSVGYVTSYEQYF. The CDR3 DNA reads TGCAGCGTTGGGTACGTTACCTCCTACGAGCAGTACTTC.

The sample holds a few counts of this clonotype. The chain links TRBV28 to TRBJ1-5; TRBD1 is a possible D gene (5 bases). Germline-derived CDR1 and CDR2 are MDHEN and SYDVKM. The CDR3 extends over 15 amino acids. V was cut by 6 bases and J by 2 bases, with 14 bases left in between. This CDR3 is CASRPQGGGNQPQHF. Here the CDR3 DNA reads TGTGCCAGCAGGCCCCAGGGTGGGGGCAATCAGCCCCAGCATTTT.

This clonotype was detected ten times or more. This chain links TRBV20-1 with TRBJ2-7; possibly TRBD2 for D (6 bases). The V gene's germline CDR1 is DFQATT and CDR2 SNEGSKA (reference sequence). CDR3 length: 15 residues. V lost 3 bases, J lost 0 bases, and 15 bases lay in between. CDR3 DNA: TGCAGTGCTAGTCGATTTGCGGGGAGCTCCTACGAGCAGTACTTC. Translated: CSASRFAGSSYEQYF.

The V and J genes are TRBV5-1 and TRBJ2-7, with D maybe TRBD2 (5 bases). CDR1 is SGHRS, CDR2 YFSETQ, per germline. The CDR3 is made up of 13 amino acids. V gave up 4 bases and J gave up 3 bases, with 11 bases separating them. CDR3 DNA sequence: TGCGCCAGCAGCCTTAGCGCAGTCTACGAGCAGTACTTC. Translating it yields CASSLSAVYEQYF.

This clonotype appeared a few times. V and J are TRBV3-1 and TRBJ2-1; 9 bases align to TRBD2. The CDR3 covers 15 residues. J lost 8 bases, V lost 0 bases, and 5 bases had no gene match. Germline values: CDR1 LGHDT, CDR2 YNNKEL (reference sequence). The CDR3 nucleotides are TGTGCCAGCAGCCAAGATAGGGGACTAGCTGATGAGCAGTTCTTC. Protein sequence: CASSQDRGLADEQFF.

This clonotype came up a few times. The chain has TRBV15 and TRBJ2-7; possible D gene TRBD1, 6 bases. Germline CDR1 reads LNHNV; CDR2 reads YYDKDF (reference sequence). Trimming pared 8 bases from V and 2 bases from J, leaving 16 bases between. The CDR3 has 14 amino acids. CDR3 sequence (DNA): TGTGCCACCGCCAGAAGGACAGTACCCTACGAGCAGTACTTC. Translated, it gives CATARRTVPYEQYF.

This clonotype was recorded many times. J is TRBJ2-3 and V is TRBV28; D is undetermined. The CDR3 extends over 13 amino acids. CDR1 MDHEN and CDR2 SYDVKM come from the germline V gene. Trimming removed 6 bases at V and 10 bases at J, with 17 bases between. The CDR3 nucleotides are TGTGCCAGCAGCCCCCCGATCGTAGAGCCGCAGTATTTT. Encoded protein: CASSPPIVEPQYF. The complete variable domain, with remaining parts taken from reference TRBV28 and TRBJ2-3, reads DVKVTQSSRYLVKRTGEKVFLECVQDMDHENMFWYRQDPGLGLRLIYFSYDVKMKEKGDIPEGYSVSREKKERFSLILESASTNQTSMYLCASSPPIVEPQYFGPGTRLTVL.

Many counts were recorded for this clonotype. V is TRBV9 and J is TRBJ2-3; the D is unclear. V dropped 4 bases and J dropped 5 bases, with 8 bases sitting between them. CDR3 length: 12 residues. Germline lookup yields CDR1 SGDLS and CDR2 YYNGEE. CDR3 residues: CASSSTVDTQYF. DNA for the CDR3: TGTGCCAGCAGCTCTACAGTAGATACGCAGTATTTT.

In this sample, this clonotype turned up a few times. J is TRBJ2-3 and V is TRBV7-2; a weak D match, TRBD2 (5 bases). Germline CDR1 is SGHTA and CDR2 is FQGNSA. This CDR3 spans 14 amino acids. Trimming left V 6 bases short and J 1 base short, with 11 bases between. The CDR3, as DNA: TGTGCCAGCAGAGAGGGCCCAGGCACAGATACGCAGTATTTT. It codes for CASREGPGTDTQYF. Full variable domain (outside the CDR3, taken from reference TRBV7-2 and TRBJ2-3): GAGVSQSPSNKVTEKGKDVELRCDPISGHTALYWYRQSLGQGLEFLIYFQGNSAPDKSGLPSDRFSAERTGGSVSTLTIQRTQQEDSAVYLCASREGPGTDTQYFGPGTRLTVL.

This clonotype showed up just a few times. The CDR3: CASSFQRSYQETQYF. The CDR3 nucleotides are TGTGCCAGCAGTTTCCAGCGGTCCTACCAAGAGACCCAGTACTTC. V usage is TRBV12-3 or TRBV12-4 and J usage is TRBJ2-5; TRBD2 might be the D (5 bases). This CDR3 region has 15 residues. Trimming shortened V by 3 bases and J by 0 bases, and 11 bases separated the two germline ends.